Below, 25 T cell receptor beta chains from the same sample are listed, as sequenced in a study of blood T cells in healthy people across ages. Primed by a sample-barcoded 5' primer and a J-beta primer mix, a second PCR proceeded for roughly 7 to 12 cycles. TCRdb used MiXCR to reprocess the 5' RACE reads, holding one entry per CDR3 protein. The table lists around 580,000 distinct CDR3 sequences, 47% of them singletons. Sequenced input: blood. These receptor sequences come from a man older than 75 in good health.

CDR3 DNA: TGTGCCAGCAGTTTATCCGGAACCACTAGGAGCTCCTACAATGAGCAGTTCTTC. This sequence encodes CASSLSGTTRSSYNEQFF. V usage is TRBV12-3 or TRBV12-4 and J usage is TRBJ2-1, with D perhaps TRBD2 (5 bases). The V end lost 2 bases, the J end lost 0 bases, and 17 bases lay between the germline ends. The CDR3 sequence is 18 residues long.

The V and J genes are TRBV6-6 and TRBJ1-3; a possible D gene is TRBD1 (6 bases). V was clipped by 2 bases and J by 10 bases, with 15 bases between them. The CDR3 sequence is 14 residues long. CDR1 and CDR2 (germline): MNHNY, SVGAGI (reference sequence). CDR3 nucleotides: TGTGCCAGCAGTTACGCAGGGGAAACGGGGACCATATATTTT. Amino acid sequence: CASSYAGETGTIYF.

The chain joins TRBV4-3 to TRBJ2-3; 9 positions match TRBD2. V lost 8 bases to trimming and J lost 5 bases; unmatched junction nucleotides: 14. Germline CDR1 and CDR2: LGHNA and YSLEER. CDR3 size: 16 residues. The DNA of the CDR3 is TGCGCCAGCCAAGATAGTCTAGCGGGACCGGAAGATACGCAGTATTTT. Amino acids: CASQDSLAGPEDTQYF.

This chain uses TRBV28 with TRBJ2-1, with 8 positions matching TRBD2. Per the germline V gene, CDR1 is MDHEN and CDR2 is SYDVKM. The CDR3 is 19 residues long. With V trimmed by 2 bases and J by 7 bases, 19 bases remained unmatched. CDR3 loop: CASSLLLFLSGGPGNEQFF. The CDR3 region has the DNA TGTGCCAGCAGTTTACTTTTGTTTCTGTCGGGAGGGCCGGGAAATGAGCAGTTCTTC.

This chain links TRBV5-6 with TRBJ1-1, with D hard to call. Per the germline V gene, CDR1 is SGHDT and CDR2 is YYEEEE. V dropped 7 bases and J dropped 3 bases, with 10 bases sitting between them. CDR3 length: 12 amino acids. This chain's CDR3 is CASRRMDTEAFF. Here the CDR3 DNA reads TGTGCCAGCCGCCGGATGGACACTGAAGCTTTCTTT.

V and J are TRBV7-2 and TRBJ2-5; D is uncertain. The V gene's germline CDR1 is SGHTA and CDR2 FQGNSA. V was cut by 1 base and J by 5 bases, with 11 bases left in between. The CDR3 runs to 14 residues. CDR3 sequence reads: CASSLDTIGETQYF. The CDR3, as DNA: TGTGCCAGCAGCTTAGACACTATCGGCGAGACCCAGTACTTC.

The CDR3 DNA reads as TGTGCCAGCAGTGAATTAGGGCAGGGTAACGGAGCTTTCTTT. This gives the protein CASSELGQGNGAFF. This chain links TRBV25-1 with TRBJ1-1; D may be TRBD1 (5 bases). Germline CDR1 is MGHDK and CDR2 is SYGVNS. The CDR3 totals 14 residues. V dropped 1 base and J dropped 10 bases, with 16 bases sitting between them.

The chain links TRBV12-3 or TRBV12-4 to TRBJ2-7; TRBD2 is a possible D gene (6 bases). The CDR3 runs 14 residues. V shed 4 bases and J shed 7 bases, with 17 bases lying between them. CDR3 DNA sequence: TGTGCCAGCAGTTCGTCTTCGGGGGTGCGGGAGCAGTACTTC. Encoded protein: CASSSSSGVREQYF.

The genes are TRBV3-1 and TRBJ2-7, with D possibly matching TRBD2 (6 bases). Germline CDR1 is LGHDT and CDR2 is YNNKEL (reference sequence). The V and J ends lost 1 base and 3 bases respectively, with 10 bases between them. The CDR3 sequence is 14 residues long. The CDR3 coding sequence is TGTGCCAGCAGCCAAGCGGGAGTAGACTACGAGCAGTACTTC. Protein product: CASSQAGVDYEQYF.

V and J are TRBV4-1 and TRBJ2-3; 7 bases agree with TRBD2. J lost 5 bases, V lost 0 bases, and 11 bases had no gene match. The V gene's germline CDR1 is MGHRA and CDR2 YSYEKL. The length of the CDR3 is 17 residues. The CDR3 DNA reads as TGCGCCAGCAGCCAAGAGGGATATCGGGGGGTCGGAGATACGCAGTATTTT. This gives the protein CASSQEGYRGVGDTQYF.

This clonotype was seen only a few times. The chain links TRBV5-6 to TRBJ2-5; 7 positions match TRBD1. The CDR3 consists of 13 residues. V dropped 4 bases and J dropped 11; count of bases not matched to a gene: 11. Looked up from germline, CDR1 is SGHDT and CDR2 is YYEEEE. This chain's CDR3 is CASSPDRSVGQYF. The CDR3 coding sequence is TGTGCCAGCAGCCCGGACAGGAGCGTCGGGCAGTACTTC.

The chain is built from TRBV28 and TRBJ2-6; D is tentatively TRBD1 or TRBD2 (5 bases each). Trimming took off 4 bases at V and 2 bases at J, with 12 bases between the two ends. The CDR3 runs 16 residues. Germline V CDR1 and CDR2: MDHEN, SYDVKM. CDR3 protein: CASSSPGRTGANVLTF. The CDR3 bases are TGTGCCAGCAGTTCCCCGGGACGTACTGGGGCCAACGTCCTGACTTTC.

In its sample, this clonotype was seen a few times. The chain employs TRBV7-2 and TRBJ2-3; D not resolved. Germline V gene sequence: CDR1 SGHTA, CDR2 FQGNSA. V shed 6 bases and J shed 8 bases, with 9 bases lying between them. This CDR3 region has 11 residues. CDR3: CASSSSGTQYF. In DNA form, the CDR3 reads TGTGCCAGCAGTTCGAGTGGTACGCAGTATTTT. Full variable domain (rest looked up from reference TRBV7-2 and TRBJ2-3): GAGVSQSPSNKVTEKGKDVELRCDPISGHTALYWYRQSLGQGLEFLIYFQGNSAPDKSGLPSDRFSAERTGGSVSTLTIQRTQQEDSAVYLCASSSSGTQYFGPGTRLTVL.

V gene TRBV13 combines with J gene TRBJ2-7; 7 nucleotides align to TRBD1. CDR1 and CDR2 from the germline V gene are PRHDT and FYEKMQ (reference sequence). J gave up 2 bases and V 5 bases, and 9 bases lay outside the gene matches. This CDR3 is built from 15 residues. The CDR3 protein is CASSPSDREAYEQYF. CDR3 nucleotide sequence: TGTGCCAGCAGCCCTTCCGACAGGGAAGCCTACGAGCAGTACTTC.

This clonotype has just a few counts. In DNA form, the CDR3 reads TGCAGCGCCGGGGGCCAGGGGGCTTACGAGCAGTACTTC. Translation gives CSAGGQGAYEQYF. This chain links TRBV29-1 with TRBJ2-7; 8 nucleotides agree with TRBD1. CDR3 size: 13 residues. J gave up 4 bases and V 7 bases, and 9 bases lay outside the gene matches. Germline CDR1 reads SQVTM; CDR2 reads ANQGSEA.

This clonotype has just a few counts. This sequence joins TRBV29-1 and TRBJ1-2; D possibly corresponds to TRBD1 (6 bases). The germline gives CDR1 SQVTM, CDR2 ANQGSEA. Deletions cut 5 bases from V and 2 bases from J, with 12 bases between. The CDR3 extends over 13 amino acids. CDR3 residues: CSVILQGNYGYTF. CDR3 coding DNA: TGCAGCGTTATCCTGCAGGGGAACTATGGCTACACCTTC.

The gene calls are TRBV7-2 and TRBJ2-6; 9 nucleotides agree with TRBD1. This CDR3 contains 17 residues. Germline trimming cut 2 bases from V and 0 bases from J; bases unmatched to any gene: 2. Germline V CDR1 and CDR2: SGHTA, FQGNSA. In DNA, the CDR3 is TGTGCCAGCAGCTTATGGACAGGGGTCTCTGGGGCCAACGTCCTGACTTTC. This gives the protein CASSLWTGVSGANVLTF.

This clonotype has a handful of counts. The chain joins TRBV20-1 to TRBJ2-3; 7 nucleotides line up with TRBD2. Germline V gene sequence: CDR1 DFQATT, CDR2 SNEGSKA (reference sequence). Trimming at V came to 0 bases and at J to 2 bases, leaving 5 bases not matched to a gene. This CDR3 has 15 amino acids. DNA of the CDR3: TGCAGTGCTAGAGATTTCCTAGCGGCCACAGATACGCAGTATTTT. This translates into CSARDFLAATDTQYF.

The V call is TRBV7-9, the J call TRBJ1-2, with 7 positions matching TRBD1. V shed 1 base and J 2 bases; nucleotides not matched to a gene: 7. This CDR3 region has 16 residues. Per germline, CDR1 SEHNR and CDR2 FQNEAQ (reference sequence). The CDR3 reads CASSLEGRGGNYGYTF. The CDR3 nucleotides read TGTGCCAGCAGCTTAGAGGGTAGAGGGGGCAACTATGGCTACACCTTC.

This clonotype was detected only a few times. This chain joins TRBV27 and TRBJ2-1, with D hard to call. This CDR3 has 17 amino acids. CDR1 and CDR2 from the germline V gene are MNHEY and SMNVEV (reference sequence). V shed 2 bases and J shed 4 bases, with 18 bases lying between them. This chain's CDR3 is CASSLAQWKLGYNEQFF. In DNA form, the CDR3 reads TGTGCCAGCAGTTTAGCGCAGTGGAAATTGGGTTACAATGAGCAGTTCTTC.

The J gene is TRBJ2-5, the V gene TRBV27, with TRBD2 matching 8 bases. The J call may be incorrect, as the DNA end agrees better with TRBJ2-7. The CDR3 is made up of 14 amino acids. Germline lookup yields CDR1 MNHEY and CDR2 SMNVEV (reference sequence). The CDR3 bases are TGTGCCAGCACGCCAATGGGCGGGAGGACCGAGCAGTACTTC. Protein product: CASTPMGGRTEQYF.

In its sample, this clonotype was seen a few times. CDR3 nucleotide sequence: TGCAGTGGGGGCCAAAAAGGCGACGAGCAGTACTTC. It codes for CSGGQKGDEQYF. The chain combines TRBV20-1 with TRBJ2-4; perhaps TRBD1 as D (5 bases). The DNA end is more similar to TRBJ2-7, so the J call may be wrong. The V gene's germline CDR1 is DFQATT and CDR2 SNEGSKA (reference sequence). This CDR3 contains 12 residues.

The table lists this clonotype with many counts. The chain combines TRBV5-1 with TRBJ2-5; weak D call: TRBD1 (5 bases). Trimming stripped 4 bases from V and 3 bases from J, with 10 bases between. Germline values: CDR1 SGHRS, CDR2 YFSETQ. The length of the CDR3 is 13 residues. The CDR3 DNA follows: TGCGCCAGCAGCCCCGACAGAAAAGAGACCCAGTACTTC. This translates into CASSPDRKETQYF.

V and J are TRBV3-1 and TRBJ2-3; maybe TRBD2 (5 bases). The CDR3 spans 12 residues. V lost 6 bases and J lost 8, with 12 bases in between. Germline lookup yields CDR1 LGHDT and CDR2 YNNKEL (reference sequence). CDR3 residues: CASRAEGSTQYF. The CDR3 region has the DNA TGTGCCAGCAGGGCTGAAGGGAGTACGCAGTATTTT.

In its sample, this clonotype was seen many times. This chain uses TRBV6-5 with TRBJ1-2; no firm D call. The V end lost 5 bases, the J end lost 3 bases, and 13 bases lay between the germline ends. The CDR3 loop spans 14 amino acids. The germline V gene has CDR1 MNHEY and CDR2 SVGAGI. As DNA, the CDR3 is TGTGCCAGCAGTCGGCGGGGTCGGGACTATGGCTACACCTTC. It yields the protein CASSRRGRDYGYTF.